This TCR beta chain was obtained from a study of technical replicates of blood from a handful of donors. Germline CDR1 and CDR2: SGHTA and FQGNSA. The CDR3 loop spans 15 amino acids. Trimming removed 5 bases at V and 9 bases at J, with 20 bases between. TCRdb's table, derived via immunoSEQ multiplex PCR, lists solely in-frame clones and lacks some. Here the sample spans more than 65,000 clones, about 81% being singletons. The chain combines TRBV7-2 with TRBJ2-1; the D gene is possibly TRBD2 (7 bases). The sample was PBMCs. This clonotype was obtained from a human donor in good health. Some clones in this sample may be carry-over from other donors' samples. The CDR3 DNA reads TGTGCCAGCAGCCCGCGCGGGGGCAGGGACCCTGAGCAGTTCTTC. The encoded protein is CASSPRGGRDPEQFF.